The 31 T cell receptor beta chains in this list originate from one sample, sequenced in a study of T cell repertoires in cytomegalovirus infection (dated by TCRdb to between 2018 and 2021). Sample treatment or condition, as interpreted from the label and publication: in vitro stimulation with specific CMV peptide epitopes to enrich CMV-specific T cells. These receptors' targets are unknown. These reads were obtained on an Illumina HiSeq 1500. TCRdb reanalyzed the raw reads on its own, using fastp at Q25 for trimming and MiXCR for clone calling, and kept in-frame beta chains. Rows matching on CDR3 protein sequence are summarized as one entry with the most common DNA and genes. Here the sample has about half a million distinct CDR3 sequences; approximately 40% occur a single time. Of the sample, about 41% falls within the top ten clones. Material: cultured PBMCs, obtained from culture after CMV antigen stimulation. These receptors were collected from a human donor in good health (CMV status not recorded). Some clones in this sample may be carry-over from other donors' samples.

The chain couples TRBV6-6 to TRBJ1-5; 7 nucleotides match TRBD1. This CDR3 region has 16 residues. J gave up 3 bases and V 5 bases, and 10 bases lay outside the gene matches. Germline loops: CDR1 MNHNY, CDR2 SVGAGI (reference sequence). Here the CDR3 reads CASSTAGTVINQPQHF. The DNA for the CDR3 is TGTGCCAGCAGTACCGCCGGGACAGTTATCAATCAGCCCCAGCATTTT.

This clonotype was detected a few times. V and J are TRBV7-9 and TRBJ1-2; D unclear. Trimming took 9 bases from V and 2 from J, leaving 13 bases between them. CDR3 length equals 13 residues. CDR1 and CDR2 from the germline V gene are SEHNR and FQNEAQ (reference sequence). The CDR3 region is CASSWQPNYGYTF. Here the CDR3 DNA reads TGTGCCAGTTCCTGGCAGCCGAACTATGGCTACACCTTC.

The V call is TRBV27, the J call TRBJ2-7; 7 bases map to TRBD2. The CDR3 is 15 amino acids. The V gene's germline CDR1 is MNHEY and CDR2 SMNVEV (reference sequence). V was clipped by 6 bases and J by 6 bases; unmatched bases: 14. The CDR3 coding sequence is TGTGCCAGCAGCCCACTAGCGATCCATAGGGGCGAGCAGTACTTC. Its translation is CASSPLAIHRGEQYF.

The V and J genes are TRBV11-2 and TRBJ1-1; D not certain. Trimming cost V 4 bases and J 0 bases, with 15 bases left between them. The CDR3 contains 16 residues. The germline V gene has CDR1 SGHAT and CDR2 FQNNGV. CDR3 in amino acids: CASSYSFGEMNTEAFF. CDR3 nucleotides: TGTGCCAGCAGCTACTCGTTTGGGGAAATGAACACTGAAGCTTTCTTT. Drawing the rest from reference TRBV11-2 and TRBJ1-1, the complete variable domain is EAGVAQSPRYKIIEKRQSVAFWCNPISGHATLYWYQQILGQGPKLLIQFQNNGVVDDSQLPKDRFSAERLKGVDSTLKIQPAKLEDSAVYLCASSYSFGEMNTEAFFGQGTRLTVV.

V and J are TRBV19 and TRBJ1-5, with 8 positions matching TRBD1. V was pared by 6 bases and J by 4 bases, with 5 bases of the junction left unmatched. In germline, CDR1 is LNHDA, CDR2 SQIVND (reference sequence). This CDR3 comprises 14 residues. This chain's CDR3 is CASRRTGLNQPQHF. In DNA, the CDR3 is TGTGCCAGTAGGAGGACAGGGCTGAATCAGCCCCAGCATTTT. The full variable domain, its missing parts supplied by reference TRBV19 and TRBJ1-5, is DGGITQSPKYLFRKEGQNVTLSCEQNLNHDAMYWYRQDPGQGLRLIYYSQIVNDFQKGDIAEGYSVSREKKESFPLTVTSAQKNPTAFYLCASRRTGLNQPQHFGDGTRLSIL.

This clonotype was picked up a small number of times. A read error may account for a junction end that differs from germline. This rearrangement joins TRBV7-2 to TRBJ1-1; 8 bases match TRBD1. There are 17 residues in the CDR3. Germline V gene sequence: CDR1 SGHTA, CDR2 FQGNSA. CDR3 residues: CASTLYGQGAKNTEAFF. DNA of the CDR3: TGTGCCAGCACCTTATACGGGCAGGGGGCGAAGAACACTGAAGCTTTCTTT.

V is TRBV11-2 and J is TRBJ2-1, with D possibly being TRBD1 or TRBD2 (5 bases each). Germline assignment: CDR1 SGHAT and CDR2 FQNNGV. The CDR3 totals 16 residues. V was clipped by 5 bases and J by 4 bases, with 18 bases between them. The CDR3: CASSGARDRTYNEQFF. The DNA of the CDR3 is TGTGCCAGCAGCGGGGCGAGGGACCGGACTTACAATGAGCAGTTCTTC.

The chain uses TRBV12-3 or TRBV12-4 and TRBJ2-3; TRBD2 is a possible D gene (5 bases). The CDR3 is 10 residues long. Trimming cost V 5 bases and J 8 bases, with 5 bases left between them. In DNA, the CDR3 is TGTGCCAGCAGTGAGGGTACGCAGTATTTT. This codes for CASSEGTQYF.

This clonotype was seen more than once but under ten times. The chain joins TRBV7-2 to TRBJ2-2; D ambiguous. CDR3 length: 15 residues. V was clipped by 2 bases and J by 4 bases, with 11 bases between them. The germline gives CDR1 SGHTA, CDR2 FQGNSA. The CDR3 sequence: CASSLSLVITGELFF. The CDR3 DNA reads TGTGCCAGCAGCTTAAGTCTAGTCATCACCGGGGAGCTGTTTTTT.

The chain's CDR3 is CASSVPGLNYNEQFF. CDR3 nucleotide sequence: TGTGCCAGCAGTGTACCGGGACTCAACTACAATGAGCAGTTCTTC. The chain combines TRBV6-2 or TRBV6-3 with TRBJ2-1; perhaps TRBD2 as D (6 bases). This CDR3 has 15 residues. The ends were cut back, 5 bases at V and 3 bases at J, with 14 bases in the middle. CDR1 is MNHEY, CDR2 SVGEGT, per germline.

Many counts were recorded for this clonotype. V is TRBV12-3 or TRBV12-4 and J is TRBJ2-1; no clear D. Trimming shortened V by 8 bases and J by 8 bases, and 10 bases separated the two germline ends. The CDR3 has 11 residues. The CDR3 loop reads CASSRPDEQFF. The CDR3 DNA reads TGTGCCAGCTCGAGGCCCGATGAGCAGTTCTTC.

DNA of the CDR3: TGTGCCAGCAGCCCCGGACAGGAGTTCTCCTACGAGCAGTACTTC. It codes for CASSPGQEFSYEQYF. The chain couples TRBV9 to TRBJ2-7; 7 bases are a match to TRBD1. J lost 0 bases, V lost 4 bases, and 7 bases had no gene match. Germline lookup yields CDR1 SGDLS and CDR2 YYNGEE. This CDR3 has 15 amino acids.

This clonotype occurred a few times. The rearrangement links TRBV7-8 to TRBJ1-1, with a possible D match to TRBD1 (5 bases). The germline CDR1 and CDR2 sequences are SGHVS and FQNEAQ. Trimming removed 3 bases from V and 1 base from J, with 15 bases in between. The CDR3 has 16 residues. Here the CDR3 reads CASSLGQRTKNTEAFF. As DNA, the CDR3 is TGTGCCAGCAGCTTGGGGCAGCGGACCAAGAACACTGAAGCTTTCTTT.

This clonotype appeared a single time. The rearrangement links TRBV6-6 to TRBJ2-1; the match to TRBD1 covers 8 bases. The CDR3 runs 14 residues. After removal of 6 bases from V and 3 bases from J, the junction contained 4 bases not matched to a gene. In germline, CDR1 is MNHNY, CDR2 SVGAGI (reference sequence). CDR3: CASRKDRDYNEQFF. Here the CDR3 DNA reads TGTGCCAGCAGAAAGGACAGGGACTACAATGAGCAGTTCTTC.

This clonotype was detected only a few times. The rearrangement links TRBV7-2 to TRBJ2-1; D unresolved. Trimming removed 2 bases at V and 9 bases at J, with 20 bases between. Germline values: CDR1 SGHTA, CDR2 FQGNSA. This CDR3 is 16 amino acids long. CDR3 sequence (DNA): TGTGCCAGCAGCTTAAATGCGGCTACACTGGGTGGTGAGCAGTTCTTC. Amino acid sequence: CASSLNAATLGGEQFF.

This clonotype turned up a few times. The chain uses TRBV7-8 and TRBJ2-3; TRBD2 might be the D (6 bases). The germline CDR1 and CDR2 sequences are SGHVS and FQNEAQ. The V end lost 2 bases, the J end lost 4 bases, and 10 bases lay between the germline ends. This CDR3 is 14 amino acids long. DNA for the CDR3: TGTGCCAGCAGCTTATCGGAGGGCCCAGATACGCAGTATTTT. It is translated as CASSLSEGPDTQYF.

This sequence joins TRBV7-2 and TRBJ2-5; the D gene is possibly TRBD1 (5 bases). Between the trimmed V and J ends, which lost 8 bases and 4 bases, there was a span of 17 bases. The CDR3 extends over 14 amino acids. Per germline, CDR1 SGHTA and CDR2 FQGNSA. CDR3 in DNA: TGTGCCAGCGCCTGGCAGGGAAGTGCAGAGACCCAGTACTTC. It specifies CASAWQGSAETQYF. The whole variable domain, remainder taken from reference TRBV7-2 and TRBJ2-5, is GAGVSQSPSNKVTEKGKDVELRCDPISGHTALYWYRQSLGQGLEFLIYFQGNSAPDKSGLPSDRFSAERTGGSVSTLTIQRTQQEDSAVYLCASAWQGSAETQYFGPGTRLLVL.

This chain links TRBV27 with TRBJ2-7; TRBD2 aligns across 7 bases. Germline CDR1 and CDR2: MNHEY and SMNVEV (reference sequence). The CDR3 has 15 residues. V lost 0 bases to trimming and J lost 3 bases; unmatched junction nucleotides: 5. The CDR3 here is CASSLSAGVYYEQYF. The CDR3 coding sequence is TGTGCCAGCAGTTTATCCGCGGGGGTGTACTACGAGCAGTACTTC.

The rearrangement links TRBV15 to TRBJ1-2, with D hard to call. V lost 5 bases and J 0 bases, leaving 10 bases between the germline ends. The CDR3 is 14 amino acids. CDR1 and CDR2 (germline): LNHNV, YYDKDF (reference sequence). The CDR3 reads CATSRRPTNYGYTF. The CDR3 bases are TGTGCCACCAGCCGCAGACCGACTAACTATGGCTACACCTTC. Full variable domain (rest looked up from reference TRBV15 and TRBJ1-2): DAMVIQNPRYQVTQFGKPVTLSCSQTLNHNVMYWYQQKSSQAPKLLFHYYDKDFNNEADTPDNFQSRRPNTSFCFLDIRSPGLGDTAMYLCATSRRPTNYGYTFGSGTRLTVV.

The V gene is TRBV19, the J gene TRBJ2-7; D not resolved. The germline V and J ends were trimmed by 3 bases and 2 bases, with 11 bases remaining between them. Germline loops: CDR1 LNHDA, CDR2 SQIVND (reference sequence). The CDR3 sequence is 14 residues long. The CDR3 spells CASSIFRRTYEQYF. For the CDR3, the DNA is TGTGCCAGTAGTATTTTTCGGCGAACCTACGAGCAGTACTTC.

In its sample, this clonotype was seen a few times. The chain is built from TRBV6-1 and TRBJ2-3; the match to TRBD2 covers 13 bases. The germline gives CDR1 MNHNS, CDR2 SASEGT. This CDR3 has 16 amino acids. The J segment lost 6 bases and the V segment lost 3 bases, leaving 6 bases of the junction unmatched. The CDR3: CASSEGLAGSRDTQYF. CDR3 nucleotide sequence: TGTGCCAGCAGTGAGGGACTAGCGGGGAGCAGGGATACGCAGTATTTT.

This clonotype came up a few times. The rearrangement links TRBV12-3 or TRBV12-4 to TRBJ1-2, with D uncertain. Trimming removed 3 bases from V and 5 bases from J, with 4 bases in between. The CDR3 has 11 amino acids. The CDR3 nucleotides are TGTGCCAGCAGTTTTAAGTATGGCTACACCTTC. Its protein product is CASSFKYGYTF.

This CDR3 is CASRTVTRRTGELFF. For the CDR3, the DNA is TGTGCCAGCAGGACCGTGACTAGGCGGACCGGGGAGCTGTTTTTT. The V gene is TRBV6-2 or TRBV6-3, the J gene TRBJ2-2; tentatively, D is TRBD2 (6 bases). Germline-derived CDR1 and CDR2 are MNHEY and SVGEGT. This CDR3 is 15 amino acids long. Trimming stripped 6 bases from V and 5 bases from J, with 16 bases between.

The V gene is TRBV7-8, the J gene TRBJ2-6; 14 bases align to TRBD2. CDR3 length: 20 residues. Germline CDR1 reads SGHVS; CDR2 reads FQNEAQ. The trim removed 5 bases at V and 0 bases at J, leaving 9 bases unmatched. The CDR3 DNA sequence: TGTGCCAGCAGCCCTTCTCGGGGACTAGCGGGGGCCTCTGGGGCCAACGTCCTGACTTTC. Translation: CASSPSRGLAGASGANVLTF.

The CDR3 coding sequence is TGTGCCAGCAGCTTAGCCGGGGCAGGGAACACTGAAGCTTTCTTT. This encodes CASSLAGAGNTEAFF. The J gene is TRBJ1-1, the V gene TRBV7-4; D perhaps matches TRBD1 (5 bases). The CDR3 is made up of 15 amino acids. V lost 0 bases and J 1 base, leaving 9 bases between the germline ends. Germline V gives CDR1 SGHVT, CDR2 SQSDAQ.

This chain connects TRBV27 to TRBJ2-7; weak D call: TRBD2 (6 bases). The ends were cut back, 5 bases at V and 6 bases at J, with 14 bases in the middle. The germline CDR1 and CDR2 sequences are MNHEY and SMNVEV (reference sequence). This CDR3 is built from 13 residues. The CDR3 region is CASSPRRGVEQYF. CDR3 sequence (DNA): TGTGCCAGCAGTCCGCGGCGGGGAGTCGAGCAGTACTTC.

The rearrangement uses TRBV7-2 and TRBJ2-1, with D uncertain. The CDR3 has 15 residues. V lost 0 bases, J lost 0 bases, and 6 bases lay in between. Germline-derived CDR1 and CDR2 are SGHTA and FQGNSA. The CDR3 coding sequence is TGTGCCAGCAGCTTAGCGGCAGGCTCCTACAATGAGCAGTTCTTC. Protein: CASSLAAGSYNEQFF.

This clonotype was seen only a few times. This chain joins TRBV7-2 and TRBJ1-1; TRBD1 is a possible D gene (5 bases). Trimming left V 4 bases short and J 9 bases short, with 15 bases between. The germline V gene has CDR1 SGHTA and CDR2 FQGNSA. This CDR3 has 13 amino acids. This chain's CDR3 is CASSSLGGDKAFF. The CDR3 DNA reads TGTGCCAGCAGCTCCCTGGGGGGAGACAAAGCTTTCTTT.

This clonotype was found a few times. The CDR3 coding sequence is TGTGCCAGCAGCTTAGTATCCGGGGCCGGGTACAATGAGCAGTTCTTC. Residues: CASSLVSGAGYNEQFF. This chain joins TRBV7-2 and TRBJ2-1; D may be TRBD1 or TRBD2 (5 bases each). The CDR3 contains 16 residues. The V gene lost 1 base and the J gene lost 4 bases, with 14 bases spanning the gap. CDR1 and CDR2 from the germline V gene are SGHTA and FQGNSA.

The CDR3 DNA reads as TGTGCCAGCAGAAGGGACGGGGAAGAGACCCAGTACTTC. Its translation is CASRRDGEETQYF. This chain connects TRBV6-1 to TRBJ2-5; D may match TRBD1 or TRBD2 (5 bases each). CDR3 length: 13 amino acids. Germline assignment: CDR1 MNHNS and CDR2 SASEGT. The V end was cut by 6 bases, the J end by 3 bases, with 11 bases between.

The rearrangement joins TRBV5-6 to TRBJ2-7; no definite D call. Trimming cost V 0 bases and J 5 bases, with 3 bases left between them. The CDR3 loop spans 11 amino acids. Germline V gene lookup returns CDR1 SGHDT and CDR2 YYEEEE. The CDR3, as DNA: TGTGCCAGCAGCTTGGAGGACGAGCAGTACTTC. As protein: CASSLEDEQYF.